Listed here are 10 T cell receptor beta chains from one sample, sequenced in a study of vaccination effects on CD4 cells after COVID-19. CD4+ T cells specific for antigen were expanded with viral peptide pools by the ViraFEST assay before sequencing. Culture lasted about ten days before CD4+ T cell isolation. Vaccine administered to participants consisted of two doses of either BNT162b2 or mRNA-1273. Measured with immunoSEQ multiplex PCR; TCRdb has only the in-frame clones, and not every one. The repertoire has about 48,000 clones, under 85% of them found once; the top ten carry roughly 16%. These TCRs are of unknown antigen specificity. The input for sequencing was CD4+ T cells from PBMCs cultured with HCoV-OC43 spike peptides, taken after COVID-19 vaccination. Subset reported: HCoV-OC43 spike overlapping peptide pool stimulation. All receptors come from a human donor who received a COVID-19 vaccine.

Concerning this clone itself: At one boundary the junction diverges from the germline segment, which might be a read error. The chain links TRBV11-2 to TRBJ2-7, with 9 bases identical to TRBD1. The CDR3 length is 16 residues. Germline values: CDR1 SGHAT, CDR2 FQNNGV. CDR3 sequence reads: CASSPGPGQGSSEQYF. DNA for the CDR3: TGTGCCAGCAGCCCCGGACCGGGACAGGGATCCTCCGAGCAGTACTTC.

This clone was observed a single time. The V call is TRBV5-6, the J call TRBJ1-5; D ambiguous. The germline V gene has CDR1 SGHDT and CDR2 YYEEEE. The V and J ends lost 4 bases and 0 bases respectively, with 17 bases between them. The CDR3 totals 17 residues. The CDR3 sequence: CASSPSGQYYSNQPQHF. In DNA form, the CDR3 reads TGTGCCAGCAGCCCGTCGGGTCAGTACTATAGCAATCAGCCCCAGCATTTT. The entire variable domain, with the rest obtained from reference TRBV5-6 and TRBJ1-5, is as follows: DAGVTQSPTHLIKTRGQQVTLRCSPKSGHDTVSWYQQALGQGPQFIFQYYEEEERQRGNFPDRFSGHQFPNYSSELNVNALLLGDSALYLCASSPSGQYYSNQPQHFGDGTRLSIL.

The sample holds a few counts of this clone. The chain employs TRBV2 and TRBJ1-5; D unresolved. The CDR3 sequence is 15 residues long. Trimming stripped 3 bases from V and 5 bases from J, with 14 bases between. Germline V gives CDR1 SNHLY, CDR2 FYNNEI. The CDR3 DNA reads as TGTGCCAGCAGTGATGCTTTGGCTATGGATCAGCCCCAGCATTTT. Translation gives CASSDALAMDQPQHF.

The V and J genes are TRBV5-4 and TRBJ1-2; no clear D gene. The V gene lost 4 bases and the J gene lost 5 bases, with 12 bases spanning the gap. CDR3 length equals 13 residues. In germline, CDR1 is SGHNT, CDR2 YYREEE (reference sequence). The DNA for the CDR3 is TGTGCCAGCAGCGCAACCCCAGGATATGGCTACACCTTC. It codes for CASSATPGYGYTF.

The chain links TRBV11-2 to TRBJ1-1; unclear D gene. The CDR3 is 12 amino acids. Trimming shortened V by 5 bases and J by 6 bases, and 10 bases separated the two germline ends. Germline CDR1 SGHAT, CDR2 FQNNGV. CDR3 sequence (DNA): TGTGCCAGCAGCCCCCCAAGCGCTGAAGCTTTCTTT. The encoded protein is CASSPPSAEAFF.

This chain joins TRBV28 and TRBJ2-7; perhaps TRBD2 as D (6 bases). Per germline, CDR1 MDHEN and CDR2 SYDVKM. The CDR3 totals 12 residues. V gave up 6 bases and J gave up 2 bases, with 8 bases separating them. The CDR3 sequence: CASSGGPYEQYF. CDR3 coding DNA: TGTGCCAGCAGCGGGGGACCCTACGAGCAGTACTTC.

This clone was seen a few times. The rearrangement uses TRBV19 and TRBJ1-2; 10 positions agree with TRBD1. Looked up from germline, CDR1 is LNHDA and CDR2 is SQIVND (reference sequence). After removal of 5 bases from V and 4 bases from J, the junction contained 4 bases not matched to a gene. The CDR3 is made up of 14 amino acids. For the CDR3, the DNA is TGTGCCAGTAGTGGGGACAGGGGACTCTATGGCTACACCTTC. Its protein product is CASSGDRGLYGYTF.

The genes are TRBV7-9 and TRBJ2-2; D is ambiguous. The CDR3 loop spans 17 amino acids. V shed 1 base and J shed 1 base, with 13 bases lying between them. CDR1 SEHNR and CDR2 FQNEAQ come from the germline V gene (reference sequence). The CDR3 DNA reads as TGTGCCAGCAGCTTAGGGGTGTCAGAATGGAACACCGGGGAGCTGTTTTTT. This gives the protein CASSLGVSEWNTGELFF.

This clone showed up just once. V gene TRBV6-1 combines with J gene TRBJ1-1, with 8 positions matching TRBD1. J lost 1 base, V lost 0 bases, and 4 bases had no gene match. The CDR3 covers 16 residues. Germline V lookup: CDR1 MNHNS, CDR2 SASEGT. The CDR3 spells CASSEAGGQGNTEAFF. CDR3 nucleotide sequence: TGTGCCAGCAGTGAAGCCGGTGGACAGGGGAACACTGAAGCTTTCTTT.

The V and J genes are TRBV24-1 and TRBJ1-1; D remains ambiguous. CDR1 and CDR2 from the germline V gene are KGHDR and SFDVKD. V shed 4 bases and J shed 0 bases, with 5 bases lying between them. CDR3 length equals 13 residues. The CDR3 here is CATSDILNTEAFF. CDR3 nucleotide sequence: TGTGCCACCAGTGACATTTTGAACACTGAAGCTTTCTTT.